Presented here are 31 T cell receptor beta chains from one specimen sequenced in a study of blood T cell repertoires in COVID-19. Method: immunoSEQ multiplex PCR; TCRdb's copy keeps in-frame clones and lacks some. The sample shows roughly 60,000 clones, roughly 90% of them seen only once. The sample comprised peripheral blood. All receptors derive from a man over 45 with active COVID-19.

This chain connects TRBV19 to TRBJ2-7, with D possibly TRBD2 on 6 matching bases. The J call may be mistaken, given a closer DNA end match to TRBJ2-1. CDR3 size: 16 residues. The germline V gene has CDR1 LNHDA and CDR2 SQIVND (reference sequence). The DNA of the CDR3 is TGTGCCAGTAGTATTAAAGATCGGGGGTCCTACAATGAGCAGTTCTTC. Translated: CASSIKDRGSYNEQFF.

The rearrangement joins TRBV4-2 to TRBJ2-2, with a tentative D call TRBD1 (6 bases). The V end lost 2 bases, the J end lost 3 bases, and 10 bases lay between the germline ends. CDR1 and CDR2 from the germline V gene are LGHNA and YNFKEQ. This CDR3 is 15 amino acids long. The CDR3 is CASSQPNRDTGELFF. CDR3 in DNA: TGTGCCAGCAGCCAACCGAACAGGGACACCGGGGAGCTGTTTTTT.

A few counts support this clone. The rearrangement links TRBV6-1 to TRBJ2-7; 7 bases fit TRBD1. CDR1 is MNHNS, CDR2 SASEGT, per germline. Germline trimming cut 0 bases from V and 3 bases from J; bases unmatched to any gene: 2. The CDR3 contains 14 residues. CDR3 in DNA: TGTGCCAGCAGTGAAGCGGGACAGAGCTACGAGCAGTACTTC. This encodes CASSEAGQSYEQYF.

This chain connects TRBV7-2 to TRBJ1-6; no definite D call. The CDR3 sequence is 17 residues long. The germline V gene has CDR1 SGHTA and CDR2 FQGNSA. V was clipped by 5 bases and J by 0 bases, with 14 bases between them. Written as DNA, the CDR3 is TGTGCCAGCAGCCTAGACTTGAGGAGCTCCTATAATTCACCCCTCCACTTT. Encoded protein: CASSLDLRSSYNSPLHF.

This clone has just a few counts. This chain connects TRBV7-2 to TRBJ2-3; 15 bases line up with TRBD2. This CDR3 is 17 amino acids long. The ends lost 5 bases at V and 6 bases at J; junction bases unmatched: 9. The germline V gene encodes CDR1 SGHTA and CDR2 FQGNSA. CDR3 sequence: CASSTGTSGGYADTQYF. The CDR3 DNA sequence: TGTGCCAGCAGCACCGGGACTAGCGGGGGGTACGCCGATACGCAGTATTTT.

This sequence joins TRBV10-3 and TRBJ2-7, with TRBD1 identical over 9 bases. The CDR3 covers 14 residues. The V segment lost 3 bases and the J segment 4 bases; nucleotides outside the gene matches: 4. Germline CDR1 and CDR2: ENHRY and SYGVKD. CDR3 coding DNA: TGTGCCATCAGTGATCCGGACAGGGGTTACGAGCAGTACTTC. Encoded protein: CAISDPDRGYEQYF.

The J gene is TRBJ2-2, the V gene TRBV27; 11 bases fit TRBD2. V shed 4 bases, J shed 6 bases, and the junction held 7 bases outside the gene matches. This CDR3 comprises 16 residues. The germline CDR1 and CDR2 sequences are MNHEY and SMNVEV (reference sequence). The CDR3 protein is CASSSIAGGPPGELFF. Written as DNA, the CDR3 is TGTGCCAGCAGTTCGATAGCGGGGGGGCCTCCCGGGGAGCTGTTTTTT.

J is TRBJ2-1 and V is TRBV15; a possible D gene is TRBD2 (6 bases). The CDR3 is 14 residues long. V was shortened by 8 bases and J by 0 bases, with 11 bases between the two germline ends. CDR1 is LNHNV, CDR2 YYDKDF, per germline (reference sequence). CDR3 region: CATGRGDSYNEQFF. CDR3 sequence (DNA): TGTGCCACCGGGCGGGGTGACTCCTACAATGAGCAGTTCTTC.

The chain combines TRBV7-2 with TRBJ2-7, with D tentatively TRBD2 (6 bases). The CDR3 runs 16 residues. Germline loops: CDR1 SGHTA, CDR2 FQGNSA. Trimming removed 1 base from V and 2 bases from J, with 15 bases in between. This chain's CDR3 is CASSLVGGGDTYEQYF. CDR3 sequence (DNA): TGTGCCAGCAGCTTAGTAGGTGGCGGGGATACCTACGAGCAGTACTTC.

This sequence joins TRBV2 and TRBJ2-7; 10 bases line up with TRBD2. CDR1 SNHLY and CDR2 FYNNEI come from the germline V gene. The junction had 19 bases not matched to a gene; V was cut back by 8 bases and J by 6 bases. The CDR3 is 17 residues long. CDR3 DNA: TGTGCCAGCTCCTTTCCGGGCAGCGGGGGGGCCCGAACCGAGCAGTACTTC. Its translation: CASSFPGSGGARTEQYF.

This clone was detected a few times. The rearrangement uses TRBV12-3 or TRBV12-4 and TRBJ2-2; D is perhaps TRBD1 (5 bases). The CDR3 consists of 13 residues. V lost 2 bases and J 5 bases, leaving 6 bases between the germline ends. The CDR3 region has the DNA TGTGCCAGCAGTTTAAGGGGAACCGGGGAGCTGTTTTTT. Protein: CASSLRGTGELFF.

The DNA of the CDR3 is TGTGCCAGCAGCCCAATTCTAGCTAGCGGGGAAGAGACCCAGTACTTC. This codes for CASSPILASGEETQYF. The chain couples TRBV11-1 to TRBJ2-5; 9 nucleotides line up with TRBD2. Germline V gene lookup returns CDR1 SGHAT and CDR2 FQDESV (reference sequence). Trimming removed 5 bases from V and 3 bases from J; junction bases left unmatched: 10. CDR3 size: 16 residues.

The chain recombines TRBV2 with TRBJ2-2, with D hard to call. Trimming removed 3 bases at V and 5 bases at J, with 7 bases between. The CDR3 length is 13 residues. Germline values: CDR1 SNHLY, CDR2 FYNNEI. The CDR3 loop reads CASSDRWTGELFF. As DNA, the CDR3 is TGTGCCAGCAGTGACAGATGGACCGGGGAGCTGTTTTTT.

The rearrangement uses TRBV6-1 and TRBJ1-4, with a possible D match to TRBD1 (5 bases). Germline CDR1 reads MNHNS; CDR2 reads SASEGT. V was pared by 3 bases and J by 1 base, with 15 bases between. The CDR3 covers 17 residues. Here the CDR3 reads CASSERRGDGTNEKLFF. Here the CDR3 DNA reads TGTGCCAGCAGTGAGCGGAGGGGCGATGGAACTAATGAAAAACTGTTTTTT.

The CDR3 DNA is TGTGCCAGCAGTGAACGGCGGACAGGGGGGGAAGCTGAAGCTTTCTTT. It codes for CASSERRTGGEAEAFF. The chain employs TRBV2 and TRBJ1-1; 10 bases are a match to TRBD1. V lost 2 bases, J lost 6 bases, and 9 bases stayed unmatched. Germline loops: CDR1 SNHLY, CDR2 FYNNEI. CDR3 length: 16 amino acids.

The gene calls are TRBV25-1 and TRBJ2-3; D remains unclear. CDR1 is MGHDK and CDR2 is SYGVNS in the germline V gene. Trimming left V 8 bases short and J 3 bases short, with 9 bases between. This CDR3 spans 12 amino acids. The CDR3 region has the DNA TGTGCCAGCGGCTTGAGGACAGATACGCAGTATTTT. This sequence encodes CASGLRTDTQYF. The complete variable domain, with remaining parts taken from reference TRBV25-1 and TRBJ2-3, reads EADIYQTPRYLVIGTGKKITLECSQTMGHDKMYWYQQDPGMELHLIHYSYGVNSTEKGDLSSESTVSRIRTEHFPLTLESARPSHTSQYLCASGLRTDTQYFGPGTRLTVL.

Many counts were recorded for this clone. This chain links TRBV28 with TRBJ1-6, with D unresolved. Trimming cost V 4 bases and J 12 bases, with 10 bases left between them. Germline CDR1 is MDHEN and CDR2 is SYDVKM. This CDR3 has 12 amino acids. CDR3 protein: CASSSPTVPLHF. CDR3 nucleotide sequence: TGTGCCAGCAGTTCCCCCACAGTACCCCTCCACTTT.

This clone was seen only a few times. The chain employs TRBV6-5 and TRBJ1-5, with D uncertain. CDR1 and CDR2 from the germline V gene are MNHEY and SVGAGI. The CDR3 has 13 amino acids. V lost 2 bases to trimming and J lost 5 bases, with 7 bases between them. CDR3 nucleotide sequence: TGTGCCAGCAGTTACGCCCGAGATCAGCCCCAGCATTTT. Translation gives CASSYARDQPQHF.

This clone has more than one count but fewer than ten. The CDR3 DNA reads TGTGCCAGCAGCCCCGGGACACTAGACACAGATACGCAGTATTTT. Translated, it gives CASSPGTLDTDTQYF. This rearrangement joins TRBV3-1 (or the pseudogene TRBV3-2) to TRBJ2-3, with a possible D match to TRBD1 (6 bases). CDR3 length equals 15 residues. V was clipped by 4 bases and J by 2 bases, with 13 bases between them. CDR1 LGHDT and CDR2 YNNKEL come from the germline V gene (reference sequence).

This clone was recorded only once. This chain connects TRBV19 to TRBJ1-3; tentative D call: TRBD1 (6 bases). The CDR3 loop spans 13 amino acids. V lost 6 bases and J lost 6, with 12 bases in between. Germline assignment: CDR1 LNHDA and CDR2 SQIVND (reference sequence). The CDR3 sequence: CASRQGGKNTIYF. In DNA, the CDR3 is TGTGCCAGTAGACAGGGTGGGAAAAACACCATATATTTT.

CDR3 loop: CASSQLRGNIQYF. The CDR3 nucleotides are TGCGCCAGCAGCCAGCTAAGGGGTAACATTCAGTACTTC. J is TRBJ2-4 and V is TRBV4-3; TRBD1 is a possible D gene (5 bases). Trimming left V 3 bases short and J 7 bases short, with 10 bases between. The CDR3 has 13 residues. The germline V gene encodes CDR1 LGHNA and CDR2 YSLEER.

Written as DNA, the CDR3 is TGTGCCAGCAGCCTGGGGGAGGGGCCGTACTCTGGAAACACCATATATTTT. Translated, it gives CASSLGEGPYSGNTIYF. The V gene is TRBV9, the J gene TRBJ1-3; tentative D call: TRBD1 (5 bases). Germline CDR1 reads SGDLS; CDR2 reads YYNGEE. Trimming took off 4 bases at V and 0 bases at J, with 17 bases between the two ends. The CDR3 runs 17 residues.

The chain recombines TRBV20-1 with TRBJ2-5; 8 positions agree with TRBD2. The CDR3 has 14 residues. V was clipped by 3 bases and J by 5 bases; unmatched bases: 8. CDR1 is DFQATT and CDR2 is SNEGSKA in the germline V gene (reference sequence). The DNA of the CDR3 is TGCAGTGCTAGTTTAAACGGGGGGGTGGAGACCCAGTACTTC. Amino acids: CSASLNGGVETQYF.

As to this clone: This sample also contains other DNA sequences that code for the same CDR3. As DNA, the CDR3 is TGCAGTGCTAGTCCAGGGGGCAGGAGCAATCAGCCCCAGCATTTT. It translates to CSASPGGRSNQPQHF. The chain has TRBV20-1 and TRBJ1-5; 8 nucleotides match TRBD1. V was clipped by 3 bases and J by 1 base; unmatched bases: 5. The germline gives CDR1 DFQATT, CDR2 SNEGSKA (reference sequence). The CDR3 is 15 amino acids.

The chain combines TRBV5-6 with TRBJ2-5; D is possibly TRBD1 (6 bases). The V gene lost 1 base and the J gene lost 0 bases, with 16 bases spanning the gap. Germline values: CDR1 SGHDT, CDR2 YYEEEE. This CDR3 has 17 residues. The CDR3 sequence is CASSLRRQGPYQETQYF. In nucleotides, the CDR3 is TGTGCCAGCAGCTTGAGGAGGCAGGGGCCCTACCAAGAGACCCAGTACTTC.

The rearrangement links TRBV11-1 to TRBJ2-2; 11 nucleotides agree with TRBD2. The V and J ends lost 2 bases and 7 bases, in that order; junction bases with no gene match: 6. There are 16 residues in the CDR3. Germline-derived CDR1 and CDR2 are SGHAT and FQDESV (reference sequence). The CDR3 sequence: CASSLSSGGAGGELFF. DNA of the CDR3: TGTGCCAGCAGCTTAAGTAGCGGGGGGGCCGGCGGGGAGCTGTTTTTT.

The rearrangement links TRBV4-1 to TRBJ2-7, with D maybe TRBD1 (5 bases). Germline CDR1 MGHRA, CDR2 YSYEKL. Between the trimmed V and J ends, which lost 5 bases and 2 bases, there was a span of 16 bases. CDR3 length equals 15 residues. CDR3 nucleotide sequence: TGCGCCAGCAGCTTAATAGGAGACAGTCCCTACGAGCAGTACTTC. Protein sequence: CASSLIGDSPYEQYF.

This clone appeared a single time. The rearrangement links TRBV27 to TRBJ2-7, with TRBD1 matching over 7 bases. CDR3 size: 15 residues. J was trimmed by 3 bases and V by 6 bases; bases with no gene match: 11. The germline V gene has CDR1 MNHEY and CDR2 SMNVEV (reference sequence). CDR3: CASSPQGDRGYEQYF. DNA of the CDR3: TGTGCCAGCAGCCCTCAGGGGGACAGAGGCTACGAGCAGTACTTC.

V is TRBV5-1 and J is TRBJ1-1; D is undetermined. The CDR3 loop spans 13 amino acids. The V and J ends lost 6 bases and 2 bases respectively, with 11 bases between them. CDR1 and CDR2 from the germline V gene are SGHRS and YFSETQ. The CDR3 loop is CASKAAENTEAFF. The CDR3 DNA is TGCGCCAGCAAGGCGGCTGAAAACACTGAAGCTTTCTTT.

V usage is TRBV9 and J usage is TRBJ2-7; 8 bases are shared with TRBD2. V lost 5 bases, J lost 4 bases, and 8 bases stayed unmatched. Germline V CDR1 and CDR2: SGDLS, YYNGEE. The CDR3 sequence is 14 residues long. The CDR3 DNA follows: TGTGCCAGCAGTTCGGGACTAGGAAGATACGAGCAGTACTTC. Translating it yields CASSSGLGRYEQYF.

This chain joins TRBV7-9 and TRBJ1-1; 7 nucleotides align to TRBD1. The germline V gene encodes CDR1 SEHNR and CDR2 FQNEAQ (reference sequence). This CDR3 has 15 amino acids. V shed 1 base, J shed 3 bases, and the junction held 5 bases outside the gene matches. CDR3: CASSLGGTAHTEAFF. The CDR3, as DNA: TGTGCCAGCAGCTTAGGGGGGACAGCCCACACTGAAGCTTTCTTT. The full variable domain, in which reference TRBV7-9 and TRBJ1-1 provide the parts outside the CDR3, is DTGVSQNPRHKITKRGQNVTFRCDPISEHNRLYWYRQTLGQGPEFLTYFQNEAQLEKSRLLSDRFSAERPKGSFSTLEIQRTEQGDSAMYLCASSLGGTAHTEAFFGQGTRLTVV.